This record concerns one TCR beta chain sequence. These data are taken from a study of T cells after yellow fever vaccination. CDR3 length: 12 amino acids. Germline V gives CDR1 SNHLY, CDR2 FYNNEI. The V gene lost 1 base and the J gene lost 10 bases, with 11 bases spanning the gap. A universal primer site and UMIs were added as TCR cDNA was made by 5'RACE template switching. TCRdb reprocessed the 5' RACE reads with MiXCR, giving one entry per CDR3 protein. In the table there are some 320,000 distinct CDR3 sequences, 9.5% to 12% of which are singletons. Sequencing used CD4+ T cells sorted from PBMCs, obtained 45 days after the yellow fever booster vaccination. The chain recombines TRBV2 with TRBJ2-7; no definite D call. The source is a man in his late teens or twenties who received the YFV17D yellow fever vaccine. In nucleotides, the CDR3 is TGTGCCAGCAGTGAAGGGCATGACCGTCAGTACTTC. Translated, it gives CASSEGHDRQYF. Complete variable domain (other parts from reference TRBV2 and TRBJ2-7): EPEVTQTPSHQVTQMGQEVILRCVPISNHLYFYWYRQILGQKVEFLVSFYNNEISEKSEIFDDQFSVERPDGSNFTLKIRSTKLEDSAMYFCASSEGHDRQYFGPGTRLTVT.